The rows below give T cell receptor beta chains drawn from one sample of a study of vaccination and CD4 T cells after COVID-19. TCRdb redid the calling of the PCR reads with MiXCR, one entry per CDR3 protein. The table shows 15,000 to 20,000 distinct CDR3 sequences, with around 50% occurring only once. No cognate antigen is known for these TCRs. The material was CD4+ T cells from blood, cultured in vitro, obtained about 7 months after SARS-CoV-2 vaccination. These receptors all come from a human donor who had recovered from COVID-19. The CDR3 runs from the conserved cysteine through the conserved F or W. D genes are given only for firm matches. Where a row states a size, it is once, few, many or the class of an expanded clone; other rows omit it.

TRBJ1-1,-,few,TRBV20-1,CSATSDTTMNTEAFF,TGCAGTGCTACCTCGGACACTACGATGAACACTGAAGCTTTCTTT
TRBJ1-1,TRBD1,few,TRBV6-1,CASGRGGTNSHEAFF,TGTGCCAGCGGGAGAGGGGGCACGAATTCGCATGAAGCTTTCTTT
TRBJ2-3,TRBD1,-,TRBV6-1,CASSDRVADTQYF,TGTGCCAGCAGCGACAGGGTGGCAGATACGCAGTATTTT
TRBJ1-1,TRBD1,-,TRBV6-1,CASRIQGAIAFF,TGTGCCAGCAGAATACAGGGGGCTATTGCTTTCTTT
TRBJ1-1,-,-,TRBV2,CASSTLTVTEAFF,TGTGCCAGCAGTACTTTGACAGTCACTGAAGCTTTCTTT
TRBJ2-7,-,once,TRBV6-1,CASSINPSATYEQYF,TGTGCCAGCTCCATCAATCCCTCTGCGACCTACGAGCAGTACTTC
TRBJ2-2,-,-,TRBV6-4,CASSDSWGRNTGELFF,TGTGCCAGCAGTGACTCTTGGGGGCGGAACACCGGGGAGCTGTTTTTT
TRBJ2-7,TRBD2,-,TRBV18,CASSPRLAGAGTYEQYF,TGTGCCAGCTCACCAAGACTAGCGGGAGCGGGGACCTACGAGCAGTACTTC
TRBJ2-5,TRBD1,few,TRBV6-1,CASSRSRDRQSGTQYF,TGTGCCAGCAGTCGGTCCCGGGACAGGCAGTCTGGGACCCAGTACTTC
TRBJ2-1,TRBD2,-,TRBV6-1,CASRGLAGSSSYNEQFF,TGTGCCAGCCGGGGACTAGCGGGCTCAAGCTCCTACAATGAGCAGTTCTTC
TRBJ2-1,TRBD1,few,TRBV7-3,CASSLTGQGAYNEQFF,TGTGCCAGCAGCTTAACGGGACAGGGGGCCTACAATGAGCAGTTCTTC
TRBJ1-2,-,once,TRBV11-2,CASSSVRGDYGYTF,TGTGCCAGCAGCTCTGTACGCGGTGACTATGGCTACACCTTC
TRBJ2-2,-,-,TRBV7-6,CASSLGLPGELFF,TGTGCTAGCAGCCTCGGACTTCCCGGGGAGCTGTTTTTT
TRBJ2-7,TRBD2,-,TRBV19,CASSIVGGTYEQYF,TGTGCCAGTAGTATAGTGGGGGGGACCTACGAGCAGTACTTC
TRBJ2-3,TRBD2,-,TRBV20-1,CSVLAGESDTQYF,TGCAGTGTACTAGCGGGAGAGTCAGATACGCAGTATTTT
TRBJ2-7,-,-,TRBV10-3,CASSLSTDYEQYF,TGTGCCAGCAGTTTATCGACAGACTACGAGCAGTACTTC
TRBJ2-7,TRBD2,-,TRBV11-3,CASSLGSGRIVDEQYF,TGTGCCAGCAGCTTGGGTAGCGGGAGAATCGTGGATGAGCAGTACTTC
TRBJ1-6,-,-,TRBV11-3,CASTQLGLNSPLHF,TGTGCCAGCACCCAATTAGGACTAAATTCACCCCTCCACTTT
TRBJ2-1,-,large,TRBV12-1,CASSFAGRIPAEFF,TGTGCCAGCAGCTTTGCTGGGCGCATCCCCGCGGAGTTCTTC
TRBJ2-7,-,-,TRBV20-1,CSARDFQRNSYEQYF,TGCAGTGCTAGAGATTTCCAGCGGAACTCCTACGAGCAGTACTTC
TRBJ2-7,-,-,TRBV6-1,CASSLQTYEQYF,TGTGCCAGCAGCTTACAAACCTACGAGCAGTACTTC
TRBJ2-1,-,-,TRBV19,CASSTLVRGSLSYNEQFF,TGTGCCAGTAGTACTCTAGTACGGGGGAGTCTCTCCTACAATGAGCAGTTCTTC
TRBJ1-2,-,few,TRBV7-2,CASSSSRYGYTF,TGTGCCAGCAGCTCATCGAGGTATGGCTACACCTTC
TRBJ2-7,-,-,TRBV6-1,CASSDQGYEQYF,TGTGCCAGCAGTGACCAGGGTTACGAGCAGTACTTC
TRBJ2-2,-,-,TRBV15,CATSVFAIVTGELFF,TGTGCCACCAGCGTTTTTGCTATCGTCACCGGGGAGCTGTTTTTT
TRBJ2-2,-,-,TRBV6-1,CASSDHFGGTGELFF,TGTGCCAGCAGTGACCACTTTGGGGGCACCGGGGAGCTGTTTTTT
TRBJ2-3,TRBD2,few,TRBV20-1,CSAPRGGVDRTQYF,TGCAGTGCACCTCGGGGGGGAGTAGATAGGACGCAGTATTTT
TRBJ1-5,-,-,TRBV15,CATSRDWANSNQPQHF,TGTGCCACCAGCAGAGATTGGGCTAATAGCAATCAGCCCCAGCATTTT
TRBJ1-1,-,few,TRBV7-9,CASSPDGAEAFF,TGTGCCAGCAGCCCTGACGGGGCTGAAGCTTTCTTT
TRBJ2-5,-,once,TRBV19,CASREGGGTKETQYF,TGTGCCAGCAGGGAGGGGGGGGGAACCAAAGAGACCCAGTACTTC
TRBJ2-1,-,-,TRBV19,CASSGQWSHTYNEQFF,TGTGCCAGTAGTGGACAGTGGTCCCACACCTACAATGAGCAGTTCTTC
TRBJ2-7,-,once,TRBV10-3,CAISDYSRIGEQYF,TGTGCCATCAGTGATTATAGTCGGATAGGCGAGCAGTACTTC
TRBJ2-3,TRBD1,-,TRBV11-2,CATSPQERQGAFTDTQYF,TGTGCTACCAGCCCACAAGAAAGACAGGGGGCTTTCACAGATACGCAGTATTTT
TRBJ1-2,-,-,TRBV6-1,CASRPPEGVGYTF,TGTGCCAGCAGACCCCCGGAGGGCGTTGGCTACACCTTC
TRBJ1-2,-,few,TRBV10-3,CAISDSRTENYGYTF,TGTGCCATCAGTGATTCCCGGACGGAGAACTATGGCTACACCTTC
TRBJ2-5,TRBD2,-,TRBV7-3,CASAKRERETQYF,TGTGCCAGCGCAAAGCGGGAGAGGGAGACCCAGTACTTC
TRBJ2-6,-,-,TRBV7-8,CASSLRGSGANVLTF,TGTGCCAGCAGCCTCCGCGGCTCGGGGGCCAACGTCCTGACTTTC